This TCR beta chain appears in the sequencing data of a study of T cell responses to AZD1222 COVID-19 vaccine. Study-level information: Pooling was applied to second doses at about 4 or about 12 weeks.

TCRdb keeps only in-frame clones here, not all; method: immunoSEQ multiplex PCR. This table holds more than 90,000 clones, approximately 90% found once. Findings of the study overall: Spike-specific TCR breadth and depth grew following two AZD1222 doses. The study found vaccine-associated CD4 TCRs spanning spike, dominant at 160-218 and 743-854. Of spike-specific TCRs, nearly half reportedly target regions left unmutated in variants.

About this clone: What it binds is unknown.

The CDR3 loop spans 17 amino acids. V was cut by 0 bases and J by 7 bases, with 19 bases left in between. Germline V gene sequence: CDR1 ENHRY, CDR2 SYGVKD. This material consisted of peripheral blood, taken on day 0 of AZD1222 vaccination. This clonotype originated in an adult in good health. The genes are TRBV10-3 and TRBJ1-5; D might be TRBD1 (5 bases). DNA for the CDR3: TGTGCCATCAGTGAGTCGAATCTTAAATACGGGGGACAGCCCCAGCATTTT. As protein: CAISESNLKYGGQPQHF.